These 21 T cell receptor beta chains were sequenced from one sample in a study of blood T cell repertoires in COVID-19. Measured with immunoSEQ multiplex PCR; TCRdb has only the in-frame clones, and not every one. Here the sample spans 140,000 or so clones, about 74% being singletons. Sequencing was performed on peripheral blood. These receptors all come from a man in his forties or fifties with acute or convalescent COVID-19.

The chain couples TRBV3-1 (or the pseudogene TRBV3-2) to TRBJ1-1; TRBD1 agrees at 8 bases. The CDR3 is 15 amino acids. The V and J ends lost 4 bases and 1 base, in that order; junction bases with no gene match: 5. The germline gives CDR1 LGHDT, CDR2 YNNKEL (reference sequence). The CDR3 spells CASSPRTGRNTEAFF. The CDR3 nucleotides are TGTGCCAGCAGCCCGCGGACAGGGAGGAACACTGAAGCTTTCTTT.

To note about this clone: The junction departs from germline at one end; a sequencing error may be responsible. The J gene is TRBJ1-1, the V gene TRBV30, with D maybe TRBD1 (6 bases). CDR1 and CDR2 (germline): GTSNPN, SVGIG (reference sequence). The CDR3 has 12 amino acids. The CDR3 reads CRQGHGITEAFF. In nucleotides, the CDR3 is TGCCGCCAGGGACACGGCATTACTGAAGCTTTCTTT.

Note on this clone: The sample contains more than one DNA sequence encoding this CDR3. This chain uses TRBV19 with TRBJ2-5; D is ambiguous. Germline V lookup: CDR1 LNHDA, CDR2 SQIVND (reference sequence). The CDR3 is 12 residues long. Trimming removed 2 bases from V and 4 bases from J, with 5 bases in between. CDR3 sequence reads: CASSIRGETQYF. Written as DNA, the CDR3 is TGTGCCAGTAGTATACGAGGAGAGACCCAGTACTTC.

The J gene is TRBJ2-7, the V gene TRBV29-1; the D call may be TRBD1 or TRBD2 (5 bases each). Trimming left V 7 bases short and J 0 bases short, with 10 bases between. The germline CDR1 and CDR2 sequences are SQVTM and ANQGSEA. This CDR3 spans 12 amino acids. The CDR3 nucleotides read TGCAGCGGGGGACGGAGCTCCTACGAGCAGTACTTC. It specifies CSGGRSSYEQYF.

This sequence joins TRBV30 and TRBJ2-3; D is possibly TRBD1 (5 bases). Trimming pared 4 bases from V and 0 bases from J, leaving 11 bases between. Germline CDR1 and CDR2: GTSNPN and SVGIG (reference sequence). The CDR3 is made up of 14 amino acids. Here the CDR3 reads CAWIGPGSTDTQYF. Written as DNA, the CDR3 is TGTGCCTGGATAGGTCCAGGGAGCACAGATACGCAGTATTTT.

The rearrangement joins TRBV10-1 to TRBJ2-7; maybe TRBD1 (5 bases). Trimming stripped 7 bases from V and 4 bases from J, with 17 bases between. CDR3 size: 14 residues. CDR1 and CDR2 (germline): WNHNN, SYGVQD (reference sequence). The CDR3 loop is CASNRPRVVYEQYF. The CDR3 bases are TGCGCCAGCAACCGCCCCAGGGTGGTGTACGAGCAGTACTTC.

The chain is built from TRBV4-1 and TRBJ1-3; D gene unclear. The V and J ends lost 1 base and 7 bases respectively, with 8 bases between them. There are 13 residues in the CDR3. Germline CDR1 and CDR2: MGHRA and YSYEKL. In nucleotides, the CDR3 is TGCGCCAGCAGCCAAGGACCCGGGAACACCATATATTTT. The encoded protein is CASSQGPGNTIYF.

This sequence joins TRBV6-6 and TRBJ1-1, with 7 bases that match TRBD1. Germline V gene data show CDR1 as MNHNY and CDR2 as SVGAGI (reference sequence). The CDR3 contains 14 residues. Trimming cost V 4 bases and J 11 bases; bases outside gene matches: 13. CDR3 nucleotides: TGTGCCAGCAGTTTCCTCGGGACAGCTATTTCGGCTTTCTTT. This codes for CASSFLGTAISAFF.

This chain links TRBV6-2 or TRBV6-3 with TRBJ1-5; no reliable D call. V was trimmed by 0 bases and J by 7 bases, leaving 7 bases between them. Germline CDR1 reads MNHEY; CDR2 reads SVGEGT. This CDR3 has 13 residues. Here the CDR3 DNA reads TGTGCCAGCAGTTACTCGATGAGCCAGCCCCAGCATTTT. Protein: CASSYSMSQPQHF.

The chain links TRBV6-6 to TRBJ1-2; 7 bases fit TRBD1. V lost 5 bases to trimming and J lost 6 bases; unmatched junction nucleotides: 3. The CDR3 spans 12 residues. Germline V gene data show CDR1 as MNHNY and CDR2 as SVGAGI (reference sequence). The CDR3 DNA reads as TGTGCCAGCAGTGCCACAGGGGATGGCTACACCTTC. Residues: CASSATGDGYTF.

This clone was recorded only once. The chain has TRBV7-6 and TRBJ2-7, with 7 bases aligning to TRBD1. The CDR3 runs 14 residues. In germline, CDR1 is SGHVS, CDR2 FNYEAQ. The trim removed 2 bases at V and 4 bases at J, leaving 5 bases unmatched. The CDR3 loop reads CASSLRDREYEQYF. The DNA for the CDR3 is TGTGCCAGCAGCTTAAGAGACAGGGAGTACGAGCAGTACTTC.

This chain connects TRBV5-6 to TRBJ2-6; 7 nucleotides align to TRBD2. Trimming cost V 4 bases and J 2 bases; bases outside gene matches: 15. This CDR3 region has 19 residues. CDR1 and CDR2 from the germline V gene are SGHDT and YYEEEE. CDR3 amino acids: CASSTYGRGMNPGANVLTF. DNA for the CDR3: TGTGCCAGCAGCACCTACGGGCGGGGGATGAACCCTGGGGCCAACGTCCTGACTTTC.

The rearrangement links TRBV6-1 to TRBJ2-5; D is perhaps TRBD2 (5 bases). In germline, CDR1 is MNHNS, CDR2 SASEGT. CDR3 length equals 15 residues. With 2 bases removed from V and 2 bases from J, the gap between germline ends came to 12 bases. This CDR3 reads CASSEYAGGQETQYF. The CDR3, as DNA: TGTGCCAGCAGTGAATACGCGGGCGGACAAGAGACCCAGTACTTC.

The CDR3 spells CASMRTTTYNEQFF. DNA for the CDR3: TGTGCCAGCATGAGGACTACAACCTACAATGAGCAGTTCTTC. The chain has TRBV2 and TRBJ2-1, with a possible D match to TRBD2 (6 bases). V was clipped by 7 bases and J by 2 bases, with 12 bases between them. Germline V gene sequence: CDR1 SNHLY, CDR2 FYNNEI. The CDR3 consists of 14 residues.

The chain couples TRBV14 to TRBJ1-3; no reliable D call. From germline, CDR1 is SGHDN and CDR2 FVKESK. V lost 3 bases and J 4 bases, leaving 16 bases between the germline ends. The CDR3 runs to 16 residues. The CDR3 DNA is TGTGCCAGCAGCCATTTCGCAGAGGGAATCGGAAACACCATATATTTT. Translated, it gives CASSHFAEGIGNTIYF.

This clone was picked up many times. The chain is built from TRBV27 and TRBJ1-1; 7 nucleotides align to TRBD1. Germline V gene sequence: CDR1 MNHEY, CDR2 SMNVEV (reference sequence). V lost 6 bases, J lost 2 bases, and 6 bases stayed unmatched. This CDR3 is 14 amino acids long. The CDR3 sequence is CASRQTGTNTEAFF. The CDR3 region has the DNA TGTGCCAGCAGACAGACAGGGACTAACACTGAAGCTTTCTTT.

The chain uses TRBV30 and TRBJ1-1; D unclear. The CDR3 is 13 residues long. The V gene lost 2 bases and the J gene lost 0 bases, with 7 bases spanning the gap. Germline CDR1 GTSNPN, CDR2 SVGIG (reference sequence). CDR3 loop: CAWSPPMNTEAFF. DNA for the CDR3: TGTGCCTGGAGTCCCCCCATGAACACTGAAGCTTTCTTT.

The rearrangement joins TRBV19 to TRBJ2-3, with 11 bases lining up with TRBD2. Germline assignment: CDR1 LNHDA and CDR2 SQIVND (reference sequence). CDR3 length: 15 residues. Trimming removed 1 base from V and 5 bases from J; junction bases left unmatched: 2. CDR3 DNA: TGTGCCAGTAGTATAGGGCTAGCGGGAGGAGATACGCAGTATTTT. Residues: CASSIGLAGGDTQYF.

This sequence joins TRBV5-4 and TRBJ1-1; D might be TRBD1 (6 bases). V dropped 1 base and J dropped 7 bases, with 14 bases sitting between them. From germline, CDR1 is SGHNT and CDR2 YYREEE (reference sequence). The CDR3 extends over 14 amino acids. The CDR3 DNA follows: TGTGCCAGCAGCTTGTTCGGACAGCAAATTGAAGCTTTCTTT. It translates to CASSLFGQQIEAFF. Full variable domain (rest looked up from reference TRBV5-4 and TRBJ1-1): ETGVTQSPTHLIKTRGQQVTLRCSSQSGHNTVSWYQQALGQGPQFIFQYYREEENGRGNFPPRFSGLQFPNYSSELNVNALELDDSALYLCASSLFGQQIEAFFGQGTRLTVV.

The chain is built from TRBV29-1 and TRBJ2-1, with D unclear. Germline lookup yields CDR1 SQVTM and CDR2 ANQGSEA. The CDR3 loop spans 11 amino acids. The chain's CDR3 is CSADIPREQFF. The CDR3, as DNA: TGCAGTGCCGACATCCCCCGTGAGCAGTTCTTC.

The CDR3 loop reads CASSYSSRQGSTEAFF. The CDR3, as DNA: TGTGCCAGCAGTTACTCTTCTCGGCAGGGGAGCACTGAAGCTTTCTTT. V gene TRBV6-2 or TRBV6-3 combines with J gene TRBJ1-1; D may be TRBD1 (6 bases). This CDR3 region has 16 residues. Germline CDR1 and CDR2: MNHEY and SVGEGT. V shed 0 bases and J shed 4 bases, with 15 bases lying between them.